The 21 T cell receptor beta chains presented below share a single source sample, sequenced in a study of cytomegalovirus exposure and HLA in healthy donors. PCR employed 60 Vbeta and 13 Jbeta primers. The assay was immunoSEQ multiplex PCR, and TCRdb's table has in-frame clones only and misses some. The data hold around 120,000 clones, with 60% to 85% observed a single time. Sequencing input: PBMCs. These receptors were obtained from a woman between 35 and 50 years old in good health and CMV-seropositive.

This clone appeared once. The rearrangement joins TRBV2 to TRBJ1-6, with D perhaps matching TRBD1 (6 bases). Between the trimmed V and J ends, which lost 1 base and 13 bases, there was a span of 11 bases. CDR1 is SNHLY, CDR2 FYNNEI, per germline. This CDR3 has 13 residues. CDR3 protein: CASSEEPQGPLHF. The CDR3 DNA reads as TGTGCCAGCAGTGAAGAGCCCCAGGGGCCCCTCCACTTT.

This clone is a singleton in its sample. The V and J genes are TRBV4-1 and TRBJ2-7; D is perhaps TRBD2 (6 bases). The V and J ends lost 0 bases and 2 bases respectively, with 11 bases between them. The germline V gene has CDR1 MGHRA and CDR2 YSYEKL. The CDR3 has 15 amino acids. CDR3 in DNA: TGCGCCAGCAGCCAAGATCGGGCGGGACCCTACGAGCAGTACTTC. Translating it yields CASSQDRAGPYEQYF.

This clone was recorded a few times. This chain uses TRBV28 with TRBJ2-7, with D unresolved. Germline-derived CDR1 and CDR2 are MDHEN and SYDVKM. The CDR3 totals 13 residues. Trimming pared 5 bases from V and 5 bases from J, leaving 13 bases between. The CDR3 region is CASSRSPPHEQYF. CDR3 DNA sequence: TGTGCCAGCAGTCGGTCTCCTCCCCACGAGCAGTACTTC.

The V gene is TRBV10-3, the J gene TRBJ1-6; D uncertain. Per the germline V gene, CDR1 is ENHRY and CDR2 is SYGVKD. This CDR3 contains 15 residues. The V end lost 3 bases, the J end lost 3 bases, and 9 bases lay between the germline ends. The CDR3, as DNA: TGTGCCATCAGTGATAGGAGTAACTATAATTCACCCCTCCACTTT. This sequence encodes CAISDRSNYNSPLHF.

The rearrangement uses TRBV4-2 and TRBJ2-7; 9 positions agree with TRBD1. V gave up 2 bases and J gave up 7 bases; unmatched junction bases: 15. The germline CDR1 and CDR2 sequences are LGHNA and YNFKEQ. This CDR3 has 17 amino acids. The CDR3 loop reads CASSQKGGTGIGGEQYF. DNA for the CDR3: TGTGCCAGCAGCCAAAAGGGGGGGACAGGGATCGGGGGTGAGCAGTACTTC.

The count of this clone is one. The genes are TRBV25-1 and TRBJ2-7; D is possibly TRBD2 (6 bases). V lost 4 bases and J 1 base, leaving 11 bases between the germline ends. Germline CDR1 is MGHDK and CDR2 is SYGVNS. This CDR3 region has 14 residues. In nucleotides, the CDR3 is TGTGCCAGCAGTGGATGGGAGGATTCCTACGAGCAGTACTTC. This sequence encodes CASSGWEDSYEQYF.

The V call is TRBV7-2, the J call TRBJ1-3; D gene uncertain. The CDR3 has 13 amino acids. Per the germline V gene, CDR1 is SGHTA and CDR2 is FQGNSA. V was clipped by 3 bases and J by 11 bases, with 14 bases between them. Written as DNA, the CDR3 is TGTGCCAGCAGCTTCGGTTTTAAGTCGGCCATATATTTT. This codes for CASSFGFKSAIYF.

The CDR3 spells CASSIQGALGEKLFF. Here the CDR3 DNA reads TGTGCCAGCAGCATCCAGGGGGCGCTAGGTGAAAAACTGTTTTTT. The rearrangement links TRBV7-2 to TRBJ1-4; TRBD1 aligns across 8 bases. V was pared by 5 bases and J by 7 bases, with 9 bases of the junction left unmatched. Germline values: CDR1 SGHTA, CDR2 FQGNSA. The CDR3 spans 15 residues. The whole variable domain, remainder taken from reference TRBV7-2 and TRBJ1-4, is GAGVSQSPSNKVTEKGKDVELRCDPISGHTALYWYRQSLGQGLEFLIYFQGNSAPDKSGLPSDRFSAERTGGSVSTLTIQRTQQEDSAVYLCASSIQGALGEKLFFGSGTQLSVL.

This clone is a singleton in its sample. V usage is TRBV7-9 and J usage is TRBJ2-7; 9 nucleotides match TRBD1. CDR3 length: 16 amino acids. Germline CDR1 reads SEHNR; CDR2 reads FQNEAQ (reference sequence). With 5 bases clipped from V and 0 bases from J, the junction kept 8 bases outside the gene matches. The CDR3 bases are TGTGCCAGCAGCGTAAGGACAGGGGCTACCTCCTACGAGCAGTACTTC. It encodes CASSVRTGATSYEQYF. Looking up the rest from reference TRBV7-9 and TRBJ2-7 gives the full variable domain: DTGVSQNPRHKITKRGQNVTFRCDPISEHNRLYWYRQTLGQGPEFLTYFQNEAQLEKSRLLSDRFSAERPKGSFSTLEIQRTEQGDSAMYLCASSVRTGATSYEQYFGPGTRLTVT.

The CDR3 region is CASSLAGSSYEQYF. In DNA, the CDR3 is TGTGCCAGCAGCTTAGCGGGCAGCTCCTACGAGCAGTACTTC. The rearrangement uses TRBV7-8 and TRBJ2-7; D is unresolved. The CDR3 loop spans 14 amino acids. The germline gives CDR1 SGHVS, CDR2 FQNEAQ. V was trimmed by 0 bases and J by 0 bases, leaving 6 bases between them.

This clone was seen a single time. This chain uses TRBV5-4 with TRBJ2-7; D is unclear. Germline V gene sequence: CDR1 SGHNT, CDR2 YYREEE (reference sequence). CDR3 length: 13 residues. The V end lost 0 bases, the J end lost 0 bases, and 4 bases lay between the germline ends. CDR3 amino acids: CASSLALSYEQYF. DNA for the CDR3: TGTGCCAGCAGCTTGGCTCTCTCCTACGAGCAGTACTTC.

The V and J genes are TRBV5-8 and TRBJ2-7; 12 nucleotides align to TRBD1. Per the germline V gene, CDR1 is SGHTS and CDR2 is YDEGEE. The CDR3 is 15 residues long. V gave up 3 bases and J gave up 5 bases; unmatched junction bases: 6. This CDR3 is CASSSPGTGGDEQYF. The DNA of the CDR3 is TGTGCCAGCAGCTCCCCCGGGACAGGGGGCGACGAGCAGTACTTC.

J is TRBJ1-2 and V is TRBV4-1; no clear D. Trimming removed 2 bases at V and 0 bases at J, with 10 bases between. The germline gives CDR1 MGHRA, CDR2 YSYEKL. This CDR3 has 15 residues. CDR3 sequence (DNA): TGCGCCAGCAGCCAAAGCCAGGCCTCTAACTATGGCTACACCTTC. Encoded protein: CASSQSQASNYGYTF.

The CDR3 bases are TGTGCCAGCAGCCGAAGTCGTGCACAGAATTCCTACGAGCAGTACTTC. This translates into CASSRSRAQNSYEQYF. The chain carries TRBV11-2 and TRBJ2-7; D not resolved. The CDR3 has 16 residues. The V gene lost 5 bases and the J gene lost 1 base, with 18 bases spanning the gap. The germline V gene encodes CDR1 SGHAT and CDR2 FQNNGV.

Note on this clone: At one boundary the junction diverges from the germline segment, which might be a read error. The DNA for the CDR3 is TGCCTAGCGGGGGGACAAGGTTATGGCTACACCTTC. Amino acid sequence: CLAGGQGYGYTF. This chain connects TRBV6-5 to TRBJ1-2; D is perhaps TRBD1 (6 bases). The CDR3 loop spans 12 amino acids. Looked up from germline, CDR1 is MNHEY and CDR2 is SVGAGI.

The rearrangement uses TRBV19 and TRBJ2-7; 7 bases match TRBD2. Germline CDR1 is LNHDA and CDR2 is SQIVND (reference sequence). Unmatched junction bases numbered 11, after V lost 6 bases and J lost 6 bases. This CDR3 has 14 amino acids. CDR3 nucleotides: TGTGCCAGTAGCGATCAGACGGGGGGTTCCGAGCAGTACTTC. It codes for CASSDQTGGSEQYF.

This chain connects TRBV4-3 to TRBJ2-1; TRBD2 agrees at 9 bases. This CDR3 comprises 19 residues. Germline CDR1 reads LGHNA; CDR2 reads YSLEER. Losses at the gene ends were 3 bases for V and 7 bases for J; bases not matched to a gene: 19. The CDR3 protein is CASSQVSIGGRAWWNEQFF. The CDR3 DNA is TGCGCCAGCAGCCAGGTTTCCATAGGCGGGAGGGCCTGGTGGAATGAGCAGTTCTTC.

This rearrangement joins TRBV7-3 to TRBJ2-3; D might be TRBD1 (6 bases). V shed 1 base and J shed 2 bases, with 10 bases lying between them. Germline V gene data show CDR1 as SGHTA and CDR2 as FQGTGA. This CDR3 region has 15 residues. CDR3 coding DNA: TGTGCCAGCAGCTTAATTGCAGGGGTCACAGATACGCAGTATTTT. This sequence encodes CASSLIAGVTDTQYF.

The chain joins TRBV15 to TRBJ2-1; D remains ambiguous. Germline CDR1 and CDR2: LNHNV and YYDKDF (reference sequence). The V end lost 1 base, the J end lost 0 bases, and 10 bases lay between the germline ends. This CDR3 has 16 residues. Here the CDR3 DNA reads TGTGCCACCAGCAGAGGATCGGGTAGCTCCTACAATGAGCAGTTCTTC. Its translation: CATSRGSGSSYNEQFF.

The chain employs TRBV9 and TRBJ2-5; 7 bases agree with TRBD1. Germline CDR1 reads SGDLS; CDR2 reads YYNGEE. Trimming at V came to 3 bases and at J to 2 bases, leaving 13 bases not matched to a gene. This CDR3 region has 17 residues. The CDR3 loop reads CASSDYLGQVGQETQYF. The CDR3 region has the DNA TGTGCCAGCAGCGACTACCTAGGACAGGTGGGGCAAGAGACCCAGTACTTC.

The chain links TRBV10-3 to TRBJ2-7; 14 bases are shared with TRBD2. The CDR3 is 16 amino acids. Germline V CDR1 and CDR2: ENHRY, SYGVKD. The V and J ends lost 2 bases and 2 bases, in that order; junction bases with no gene match: 2. CDR3 residues: CAISEEGLAGAYEQYF. CDR3 nucleotides: TGTGCCATCAGTGAGGAGGGACTAGCGGGAGCCTACGAGCAGTACTTC.